The 22 T cell receptor beta chains presented below share a single source sample, sequenced in a study of shared clonotypes between healthy human individuals. The data were produced by immunoSEQ multiplex PCR, yet TCRdb's version contains in-frame clones alone and is incomplete. The repertoire holds 530,000 or so clones, roughly 85% seen once, with about an eighth in the top ten. Material for sequencing was PBMCs. The source of these receptors is a woman aged 40 to 55 in good health. Some clones in this sample may be carry-over from other donors' samples.

The genes are TRBV2 and TRBJ2-1; D is ambiguous. Germline V CDR1 and CDR2: SNHLY, FYNNEI. This CDR3 comprises 15 residues. V was trimmed by 7 bases and J by 4 bases, leaving 17 bases between them. The CDR3 loop is CASISSVMGYNEQFF. The CDR3 nucleotides are TGTGCCAGCATATCTTCAGTTATGGGATACAATGAGCAGTTCTTC.

On this clone: This likely traces to a read error, being one base from a far larger clone. V and J are TRBV7-9 and TRBJ2-7, with D perhaps TRBD1 (6 bases). Trimming pared 8 bases from V and 0 bases from J, leaving 17 bases between. The CDR3 spans 15 residues. Germline V lookup: CDR1 SEHNR, CDR2 FQNEAQ (reference sequence). CDR3 nucleotide sequence: TGTGCCAGCTGCCAAACCCAGGGGAGCTCCTACGAGCAGTACTTC. Its translation is CASCQTQGSSYEQYF.

CDR3 protein: CAKNRGSPNYGYTF. The CDR3 DNA reads TGTGCCAAAAATAGGGGTAGCCCTAACTATGGCTACACCTTC. The V gene is TRBV28, the J gene TRBJ1-2; tentative D call: TRBD1 (5 bases). The CDR3 is made up of 14 amino acids. Trimming stripped 10 bases from V and 0 bases from J, with 15 bases between. Germline V gene data show CDR1 as MDHEN and CDR2 as SYDVKM.

The chain uses TRBV6-5 and TRBJ2-7, with D possibly matching TRBD2 (6 bases). The CDR3 sequence is 15 residues long. Per the germline V gene, CDR1 is MNHEY and CDR2 is SVGAGI. Trimming pared 3 bases from V and 4 bases from J, leaving 16 bases between. The DNA for the CDR3 is TGTGCCAGCAGTTATTATCTTCCAGGGAGGTACGAGCAGTACTTC. Translation gives CASSYYLPGRYEQYF.

This rearrangement joins TRBV6-5 to TRBJ2-3, with D maybe TRBD1 (6 bases). This CDR3 is 15 amino acids long. CDR1 is MNHEY and CDR2 is SVGAGI in the germline V gene. V dropped 0 bases and J dropped 4 bases, with 11 bases sitting between them. The CDR3 loop is CASSYSGGAADTQYF. The DNA of the CDR3 is TGTGCCAGCAGTTACTCTGGGGGCGCCGCAGATACGCAGTATTTT.

The chain combines TRBV5-6 with TRBJ2-2, with 12 bases matching TRBD2. This CDR3 has 16 residues. J was trimmed by 13 bases and V by 3 bases; bases with no gene match: 13. The germline CDR1 and CDR2 sequences are SGHDT and YYEEEE. CDR3 residues: CASSSPGLAGSGGLFF. CDR3 nucleotide sequence: TGTGCCAGCAGCTCCCCCGGACTAGCGGGATCGGGAGGGCTGTTTTTT. Full variable domain (rest looked up from reference TRBV5-6 and TRBJ2-2): DAGVTQSPTHLIKTRGQQVTLRCSPKSGHDTVSWYQQALGQGPQFIFQYYEEEERQRGNFPDRFSGHQFPNYSSELNVNALLLGDSALYLCASSSPGLAGSGGLFFGEGSRLTVL.

V usage is TRBV2 and J usage is TRBJ2-3, with 9 bases that match TRBD2. The V segment lost 7 bases and the J segment 7 bases; nucleotides outside the gene matches: 15. This CDR3 has 16 amino acids. Germline V gene lookup returns CDR1 SNHLY and CDR2 FYNNEI. CDR3 in amino acids: CASMMGLAVARYTQYF. CDR3 nucleotides: TGTGCCAGCATGATGGGACTAGCAGTCGCTCGGTATACGCAGTATTTT.

CDR3 sequence: CASSPIGDEQFF. CDR3 coding DNA: TGTGCCAGCAGTCCCATCGGGGATGAGCAGTTCTTC. The rearrangement links TRBV28 to TRBJ2-1; tentative D call: TRBD2 (5 bases). V was shortened by 5 bases and J by 8 bases, with 10 bases between the two germline ends. The CDR3 length is 12 residues. Germline V gene lookup returns CDR1 MDHEN and CDR2 SYDVKM.

The V and J genes are TRBV5-6 and TRBJ2-1, with D tentatively TRBD1 or TRBD2 (5 bases each). The CDR3 has 16 amino acids. Trimming took off 4 bases at V and 4 bases at J, with 18 bases between the two ends. Germline values: CDR1 SGHDT, CDR2 YYEEEE. CDR3 sequence reads: CASSPQIGTQYNEQFF. CDR3 nucleotides: TGTGCCAGCAGCCCGCAGATCGGGACCCAATACAATGAGCAGTTCTTC.

V usage is TRBV11-2 and J usage is TRBJ2-2; D remains ambiguous. Trimming took off 4 bases at V and 5 bases at J, with 5 bases between the two ends. The CDR3 loop spans 12 amino acids. Germline loops: CDR1 SGHAT, CDR2 FQNNGV. CDR3 nucleotide sequence: TGTGCCAGCAGCTCAGAAACCGGGGAGCTGTTTTTT. It translates to CASSSETGELFF.

This clone occurred once. The rearrangement joins TRBV29-1 to TRBJ2-5; tentative D call: TRBD2 (5 bases). CDR1 and CDR2 (germline): SQVTM, ANQGSEA. The CDR3 spans 15 residues. V gave up 2 bases and J gave up 4 bases, with 17 bases separating them. In DNA, the CDR3 is TGCAGCGTTGAAATCCGGGGAATTCTAGGAGAGACCCAGTACTTC. It is translated as CSVEIRGILGETQYF. The complete variable domain, with remaining parts taken from reference TRBV29-1 and TRBJ2-5, reads SAVISQKPSRDICQRGTSLTIQCQVDSQVTMMFWYRQQPGQSLTLIATANQGSEATYESGFVIDKFPISRPNLTFSTLTVSNMSPEDSSIYLCSVEIRGILGETQYFGPGTRLLVL.

This clone was detected a few times. The chain employs TRBV5-6 and TRBJ1-1; 8 positions agree with TRBD1. The CDR3 has 15 residues. Trimming took 4 bases from V and 6 from J; bases not matched to a gene: 11. Germline CDR1 reads SGHDT; CDR2 reads YYEEEE. In nucleotides, the CDR3 is TGTGCCAGCAGCCGAACGACAGGGGAAATAGCTGAAGCTTTCTTT. The encoded protein is CASSRTTGEIAEAFF.

The chain joins TRBV7-2 to TRBJ2-2, with 11 positions matching TRBD2. V was pared by 3 bases and J by 1 base, with 4 bases of the junction left unmatched. Looked up from germline, CDR1 is SGHTA and CDR2 is FQGNSA. The CDR3 covers 17 residues. For the CDR3, the DNA is TGTGCCAGCAGCTTGGTCGGGACTAGCGGGAACACCGGGGAGCTGTTTTTT. Its protein product is CASSLVGTSGNTGELFF.

In this sample, this clone turned up a few times. The V and J genes are TRBV5-8 and TRBJ1-1; D may be TRBD1 (6 bases). V shed 4 bases and J shed 5 bases, with 21 bases lying between them. Germline values: CDR1 SGHTS, CDR2 YDEGEE. The CDR3 loop spans 16 amino acids. The CDR3 loop reads CASSEPGVAMWTEAFF. CDR3 DNA: TGTGCCAGCAGCGAACCAGGGGTAGCGATGTGGACTGAAGCTTTCTTT.

The V gene is TRBV7-2, the J gene TRBJ2-1, with 9 bases lining up with TRBD2. Germline assignment: CDR1 SGHTA and CDR2 FQGNSA. V dropped 7 bases and J dropped 3; count of bases not matched to a gene: 4. CDR3 length equals 14 residues. The CDR3 coding sequence is TGTGCCAGCACGAAAGCGGGAGGCTACAATGAGCAGTTCTTC. This sequence encodes CASTKAGGYNEQFF.

This sequence joins TRBV7-3 and TRBJ2-1; the D is unclear. The ends were cut back, 1 base at V and 6 bases at J, with 10 bases in the middle. The CDR3 is made up of 14 amino acids. Looked up from germline, CDR1 is SGHTA and CDR2 is FQGTGA. The CDR3 sequence: CASSLNSASNEQFF. The DNA for the CDR3 is TGTGCCAGCAGCTTAAATTCCGCGAGCAATGAGCAGTTCTTC. The full variable domain, completed using reference TRBV7-3 and TRBJ2-1, is GAGVSQTPSNKVTEKGKYVELRCDPISGHTALYWYRQSLGQGPEFLIYFQGTGAADDSGLPNDRFFAVRPEGSVSTLKIQRTERGDSAVYLCASSLNSASNEQFFGPGTRLTVL.

The gene calls are TRBV18 and TRBJ1-2; a weak D match, TRBD1 (6 bases). Trimming stripped 0 bases from V and 7 bases from J, with 18 bases between. The CDR3 covers 16 residues. Per germline, CDR1 KGHSH and CDR2 LQKENI. The CDR3 DNA sequence: TGTGCCAGCTCACCACCGGCAGGGCTAGTGACAGGTGGCTACACCTTC. Its translation: CASSPPAGLVTGGYTF. Supplemented by reference TRBV18 and TRBJ1-2, the full variable domain reads NAGVMQNPRHLVRRRGQEARLRCSPMKGHSHVYWYRQLPEEGLKFMVYLQKENIIDESGMPKERFSAEFPKEGPSILRIQQVVRGDSAAYFCASSPPAGLVTGGYTFGSGTRLTVV.

For the CDR3, the DNA is TGCGCCAGCAGCTTGGGCCTCGGGGTGGGCGGGACTGAAGCTTTCTTT. This gives the protein CASSLGLGVGGTEAFF. The chain combines TRBV5-1 with TRBJ1-1; D ambiguous. Germline CDR1 is SGHRS and CDR2 is YFSETQ. The CDR3 sequence is 16 residues long. Trimming left V 0 bases short and J 5 bases short, with 17 bases between.

The V gene is TRBV5-4, the J gene TRBJ2-1; D uncertain. The germline CDR1 and CDR2 sequences are SGHNT and YYREEE (reference sequence). The CDR3 has 13 amino acids. Trimming cost V 5 bases and J 8 bases, with 14 bases left between them. The CDR3: CASRLRSKDEQFF. The CDR3 region has the DNA TGTGCCAGCAGACTCCGTAGTAAGGATGAGCAGTTCTTC. Using reference TRBV5-4 and TRBJ2-1 for the parts outside the CDR3, the full variable domain is ETGVTQSPTHLIKTRGQQVTLRCSSQSGHNTVSWYQQALGQGPQFIFQYYREEENGRGNFPPRFSGLQFPNYSSELNVNALELDDSALYLCASRLRSKDEQFFGPGTRLTVL.

The V gene is TRBV5-1, the J gene TRBJ2-3, with D perhaps TRBD2 (6 bases). The V and J ends lost 2 bases and 5 bases respectively, with 12 bases between them. The V gene's germline CDR1 is SGHRS and CDR2 YFSETQ. CDR3 length equals 14 residues. CDR3 sequence: CASSFAQGGDTQYF. CDR3 DNA: TGCGCCAGCAGCTTTGCCCAGGGAGGAGATACGCAGTATTTT.

The chain carries TRBV5-4 and TRBJ2-3; D ambiguous. Germline V gene data show CDR1 as SGHNT and CDR2 as YYREEE (reference sequence). V lost 0 bases and J 5 bases, leaving 4 bases between the germline ends. The CDR3 length is 12 residues. CDR3 nucleotide sequence: TGTGCCAGCAGCTTGGCGATAGATACGCAGTATTTT. Protein product: CASSLAIDTQYF. The full variable domain, rest sourced from reference TRBV5-4 and TRBJ2-3, is ETGVTQSPTHLIKTRGQQVTLRCSSQSGHNTVSWYQQALGQGPQFIFQYYREEENGRGNFPPRFSGLQFPNYSSELNVNALELDDSALYLCASSLAIDTQYFGPGTRLTVL.

This chain links TRBV6-6 with TRBJ1-1; 10 bases are a match to TRBD1. V dropped 5 bases and J dropped 3; count of bases not matched to a gene: 6. Germline CDR1 and CDR2: MNHNY and SVGAGI (reference sequence). The CDR3 length is 15 residues. The CDR3 protein is CASSLTGTGDTEAFF. The DNA of the CDR3 is TGTGCCAGCAGTCTTACCGGGACAGGGGACACTGAAGCTTTCTTT.